Shown below are 11 T cell receptor beta chains from a single sample sequenced in a study of radiotherapy plus CTLA-4 blockade in lung cancer. Measured with immunoSEQ multiplex PCR; TCRdb has only the in-frame clones, and not every one. The sample contains approximately 78,000 clones, roughly three quarters of which appear only once. Sequenced here: peripheral blood, sampled from a patient treated with radiotherapy plus ipilimumab. These receptors all stem from a human donor with non-small cell lung cancer who had a complete response to radiotherapy plus ipilimumab.

The genes are TRBV11-2 and TRBJ2-1; D call uncertain. The CDR3 totals 12 residues. With 1 base removed from V and 11 bases from J, the gap between germline ends came to 9 bases. The germline gives CDR1 SGHAT, CDR2 FQNNGV. The CDR3 coding sequence is TGTGCCAGCAGCTTAGGTGGGGTCCAGCAGTTCTTC. It codes for CASSLGGVQQFF.

This clone appeared a few times. V gene TRBV6-5 combines with J gene TRBJ1-1; no definite D call. V lost 0 bases, J lost 7 bases, and 9 bases lay in between. CDR1 is MNHEY and CDR2 is SVGAGI in the germline V gene. The CDR3 is 13 residues long. The CDR3 region has the DNA TGTGCCAGCAGTTACTCGACGGCGAGTGAAGCTTTCTTT. This encodes CASSYSTASEAFF.

The chain joins TRBV27 to TRBJ2-1; TRBD2 matches 8 bases. CDR1 is MNHEY, CDR2 SMNVEV, per germline (reference sequence). With 3 bases clipped from V and 10 bases from J, the junction kept 17 bases outside the gene matches. The CDR3 is 17 residues long. CDR3 sequence: CASSLGTSGQQVREQFF. The CDR3 nucleotides are TGTGCCAGCAGTTTGGGTACTAGCGGTCAGCAGGTGAGAGAGCAGTTCTTC.

The chain links TRBV7-2 to TRBJ1-4; unclear D gene. Per germline, CDR1 SGHTA and CDR2 FQGNSA. The germline V and J ends were trimmed by 1 base and 6 bases, with 12 bases remaining between them. The CDR3 is 15 amino acids. In nucleotides, the CDR3 is TGTGCCAGCAGCTTAGAGGCAAGAGGAGATGAAAAACTGTTTTTT. Protein: CASSLEARGDEKLFF.

This chain joins TRBV18 and TRBJ2-1; tentative D call: TRBD1 (6 bases). V lost 6 bases and J lost 0, with 15 bases in between. The CDR3 totals 16 residues. The germline V gene encodes CDR1 KGHSH and CDR2 LQKENI. CDR3 loop: CASSPPGHGSYNEQFF. The CDR3 DNA reads as TGTGCCAGCTCGCCGCCGGGACACGGCTCCTACAATGAGCAGTTCTTC.

V is TRBV4-1 and J is TRBJ1-4, with 9 bases that match TRBD1. The CDR3 consists of 17 residues. Trimming removed 6 bases from V and 4 bases from J; junction bases left unmatched: 12. Germline loops: CDR1 MGHRA, CDR2 YSYEKL. In nucleotides, the CDR3 is TGCGCCAGCAGGAAAGGGTTCGGACAGGGGATTAATGAAAAACTGTTTTTT. Its protein is CASRKGFGQGINEKLFF.

V usage is TRBV19 and J usage is TRBJ1-1, with 8 bases aligning to TRBD1. After removal of 8 bases from V and 5 bases from J, the junction contained 7 bases not matched to a gene. Germline values: CDR1 LNHDA, CDR2 SQIVND (reference sequence). The CDR3 sequence is 13 residues long. The CDR3 DNA sequence: TGTGCCAGTGGACAGGGAAGAAGGACTGAAGCTTTCTTT. It yields the protein CASGQGRRTEAFF.

The chain employs TRBV7-2 and TRBJ1-5; D may be TRBD1 (5 bases). Germline V CDR1 and CDR2: SGHTA, FQGNSA. This CDR3 has 14 residues. V was cut by 6 bases and J by 7 bases, with 16 bases left in between. This CDR3 reads CASRGRSSSQPQHF. The CDR3 DNA reads TGTGCCAGCAGGGGACGGAGTTCATCCCAGCCCCAGCATTTT.

V and J are TRBV10-3 and TRBJ1-2; D might be TRBD1 (5 bases). V was clipped by 1 base and J by 4 bases, with 7 bases between them. Germline V gene lookup returns CDR1 ENHRY and CDR2 SYGVKD. This CDR3 region has 13 residues. CDR3 sequence reads: CAISELQAYGYTF. In nucleotides, the CDR3 is TGTGCCATCAGTGAGTTACAGGCCTATGGCTACACCTTC.

The chain has TRBV4-1 and TRBJ2-7; the match to TRBD2 covers 13 bases. Unmatched junction bases numbered 1, after V lost 1 base and J lost 7 bases. In germline, CDR1 is MGHRA, CDR2 YSYEKL. CDR3 length equals 14 residues. CDR3 coding DNA: TGCGCCAGCAGCCAAGTACTAGCGGGGGGGGAGCAGTACTTC. Translation gives CASSQVLAGGEQYF.

This chain uses TRBV19 with TRBJ1-3, with 7 nucleotides matching TRBD1. The V segment lost 1 base and the J segment 0 bases; nucleotides outside the gene matches: 12. CDR3 length: 19 residues. Germline V gene lookup returns CDR1 LNHDA and CDR2 SQIVND (reference sequence). This CDR3 is CASSIALGQAYASGNTIYF. DNA of the CDR3: TGTGCCAGTAGTATAGCTCTAGGACAGGCATACGCCTCTGGAAACACCATATATTTT.